The source of this T cell receptor (beta chain) is a study of blood T cell repertoires in COVID-19. Across the study: Whether acute or convalescent, the COVID-19 samples came from the United States, Italy and Spain. T cells, B-cell-depleted T cells, or PBMCs supplied cDNA or gDNA.

Source study methods: How many nucleated cells were present was estimated from reference gene primer amplification. Assay used: immunoSEQ multiplex PCR; TCRdb lists only in-frame clones, some missing. Clone size and the V and J calls come from that table; the DNA yielded D and trimming. The sample records 70,000 or so clones, roughly nine tenths being singletons. The CDR3 spans 15 residues. V lost 2 bases, J lost 8 bases, and 5 bases stayed unmatched. Germline values: CDR1 MNHNY, CDR2 SVGAGI (reference sequence). The V call is TRBV6-6, the J call TRBJ1-4; 10 bases are shared with TRBD1. Source material: peripheral blood. The TCR originated in a human donor in a cohort sampled during active COVID-19. The DNA of the CDR3 is TGTGCCAGCAGTTACGGACGGACAGGGGGGGAAAAACTGTTTTTT. Translation gives CASSYGRTGGEKLFF.